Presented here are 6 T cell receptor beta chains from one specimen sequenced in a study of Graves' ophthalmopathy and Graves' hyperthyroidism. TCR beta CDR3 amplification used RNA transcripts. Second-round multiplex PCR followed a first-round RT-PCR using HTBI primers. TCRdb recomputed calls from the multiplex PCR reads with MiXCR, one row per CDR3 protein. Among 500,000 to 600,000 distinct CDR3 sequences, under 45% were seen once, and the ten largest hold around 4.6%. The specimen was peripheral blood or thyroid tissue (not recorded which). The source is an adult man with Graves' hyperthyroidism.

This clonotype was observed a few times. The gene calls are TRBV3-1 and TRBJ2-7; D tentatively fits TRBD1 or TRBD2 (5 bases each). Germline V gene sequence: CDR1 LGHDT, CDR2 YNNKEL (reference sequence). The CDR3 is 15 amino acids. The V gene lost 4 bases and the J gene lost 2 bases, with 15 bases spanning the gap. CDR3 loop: CASSLLSGAAYEQYF. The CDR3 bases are TGTGCCAGCAGCCTTCTTTCCGGGGCGGCCTACGAGCAGTACTTC.

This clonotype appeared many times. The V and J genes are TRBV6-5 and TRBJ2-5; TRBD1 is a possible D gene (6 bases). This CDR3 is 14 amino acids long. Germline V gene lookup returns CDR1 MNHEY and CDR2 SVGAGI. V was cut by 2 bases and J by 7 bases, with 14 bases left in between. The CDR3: CASSYGLGASTQYF. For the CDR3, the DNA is TGTGCCAGCAGTTACGGGTTGGGGGCATCGACCCAGTACTTC.

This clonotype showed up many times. CDR3 sequence (DNA): TGCAGCGTCGCAAACAGGGGGAACACCGGGGAGCTGTTTTTT. Encoded protein: CSVANRGNTGELFF. This chain links TRBV29-1 with TRBJ2-2, with 7 bases identical to TRBD1. CDR3 length: 14 residues. V lost 6 bases and J lost 1; bases outside the gene matches: 5. The germline V gene encodes CDR1 SQVTM and CDR2 ANQGSEA.

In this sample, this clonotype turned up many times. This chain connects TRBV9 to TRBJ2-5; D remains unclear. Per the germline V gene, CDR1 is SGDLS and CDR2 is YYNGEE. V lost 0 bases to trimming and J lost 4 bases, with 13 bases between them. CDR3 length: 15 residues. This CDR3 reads CASSVARTPGETQYF. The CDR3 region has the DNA TGTGCCAGCAGCGTAGCTCGGACGCCAGGAGAGACCCAGTACTTC.

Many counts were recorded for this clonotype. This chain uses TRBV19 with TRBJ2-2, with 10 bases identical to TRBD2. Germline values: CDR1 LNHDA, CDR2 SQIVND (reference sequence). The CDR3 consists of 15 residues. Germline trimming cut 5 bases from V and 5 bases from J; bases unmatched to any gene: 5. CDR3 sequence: CASSGLAGGTGELFF. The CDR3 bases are TGTGCCAGTAGTGGGTTAGCGGGGGGAACCGGGGAGCTGTTTTTT. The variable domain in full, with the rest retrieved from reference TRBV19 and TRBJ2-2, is DGGITQSPKYLFRKEGQNVTLSCEQNLNHDAMYWYRQDPGQGLRLIYYSQIVNDFQKGDIAEGYSVSREKKESFPLTVTSAQKNPTAFYLCASSGLAGGTGELFFGEGSRLTVL.

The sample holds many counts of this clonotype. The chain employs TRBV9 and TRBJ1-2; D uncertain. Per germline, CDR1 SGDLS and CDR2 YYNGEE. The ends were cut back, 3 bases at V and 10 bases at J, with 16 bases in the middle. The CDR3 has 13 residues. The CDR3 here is CASSAKPGDTYTF. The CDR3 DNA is TGTGCCAGCAGCGCGAAGCCTGGAGACACCTACACCTTC.